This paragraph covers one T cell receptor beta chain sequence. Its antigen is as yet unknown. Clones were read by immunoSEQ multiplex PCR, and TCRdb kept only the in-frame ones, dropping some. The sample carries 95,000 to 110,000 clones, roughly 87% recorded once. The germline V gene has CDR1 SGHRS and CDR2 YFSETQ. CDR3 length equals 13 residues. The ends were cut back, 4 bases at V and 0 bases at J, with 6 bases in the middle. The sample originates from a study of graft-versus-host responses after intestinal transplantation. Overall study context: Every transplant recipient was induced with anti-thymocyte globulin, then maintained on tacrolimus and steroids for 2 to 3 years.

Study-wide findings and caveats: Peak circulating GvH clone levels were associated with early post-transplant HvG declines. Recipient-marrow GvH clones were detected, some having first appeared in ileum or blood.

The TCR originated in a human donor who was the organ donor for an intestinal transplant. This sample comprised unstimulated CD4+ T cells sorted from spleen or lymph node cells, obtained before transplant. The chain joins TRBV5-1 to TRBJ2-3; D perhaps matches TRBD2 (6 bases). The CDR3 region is CASSRGSTDTQYF. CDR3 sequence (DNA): TGCGCCAGCAGCCGGGGGAGCACAGATACGCAGTATTTT.